The rows below give T cell receptor beta chains drawn from one sample of a study of blood T cell repertoires in COVID-19. TCRdb keeps only in-frame clones here, not all; method: immunoSEQ multiplex PCR. The sample consists of 220,000 or so clones, 80% to 85% of them appearing once. The specimen was peripheral blood. The source is a woman of 80 years or more with COVID-19, enrolled during active disease. The CDR3 runs from the conserved cysteine through the conserved F or W. The D gene is left open where the match is weak. Clone size is given for some rows only: seen once, a few or many times, or a class if the clone is expanded.

clone_size: -
j_call: TRBJ2-7
v_call: TRBV7-2
d_call: TRBD2
cdr3_nt: TGTGCCAGCAGCTATAGCGGGAACTACGAGCAGTACTTC
cdr3_aa: CASSYSGNYEQYF

clone_size: -
j_call: TRBJ2-7
v_call: TRBV7-2
d_call: -
cdr3_nt: TGTGCCAGCAGCTTAGAAGAGGTTTCCTACGAGCAGTACTTC
cdr3_aa: CASSLEEVSYEQYF

clone_size: -
j_call: TRBJ1-5
v_call: TRBV19
d_call: TRBD1
cdr3_nt: TGTGCCAGTGCGGGACAGGGCAATCAGCCCCAGCATTTT
cdr3_aa: CASAGQGNQPQHF

clone_size: -
j_call: TRBJ2-7
v_call: TRBV7-3
d_call: TRBD1
cdr3_nt: TGTGCCAGCAGCTTAAGACAGGGTGGCGAGCAGTACTTC
cdr3_aa: CASSLRQGGEQYF

clone_size: -
j_call: TRBJ1-1
v_call: TRBV6-2/TRBV6-3
d_call: TRBD1
cdr3_nt: TGTGCCAGCAGTTACTCGAGAACAGGGGCCACTGAAGCTTTCTTT
cdr3_aa: CASSYSRTGATEAFF

clone_size: -
j_call: TRBJ1-3
v_call: TRBV4-1
d_call: TRBD1
cdr3_nt: TGCGCCAGCAGCCGAAATATGAGAGGCAGGGGGTTAATCATATATTTT
cdr3_aa: CASSRNMRGRGLIIYF

clone_size: -
j_call: TRBJ2-2
v_call: TRBV7-9
d_call: -
cdr3_nt: TGTGCCAGCAGCCGCGATCGGACCGGGGAGCTGTTTTTT
cdr3_aa: CASSRDRTGELFF

clone_size: -
j_call: TRBJ2-3
v_call: TRBV18
d_call: -
cdr3_nt: TGTGCCAGCTCACGGATGGAGGGTAGCACAGATACGCAGTATTTT
cdr3_aa: CASSRMEGSTDTQYF

clone_size: -
j_call: TRBJ1-4
v_call: TRBV6-5
d_call: TRBD1
cdr3_nt: TGTGCCAGCAGGGACCCTACAGGGGTTGAAAAACTGTTTTTT
cdr3_aa: CASRDPTGVEKLFF

clone_size: few
j_call: TRBJ2-2
v_call: TRBV28
d_call: TRBD2
cdr3_nt: TGTGCCAGCAGTTCTAGCGGGAGGGACACCGGGGAGCTGTTTTTT
cdr3_aa: CASSSSGRDTGELFF

clone_size: -
j_call: TRBJ1-1
v_call: TRBV10-1
d_call: -
cdr3_nt: TGCGCCAGCAGTGAGGGGGGCCGGAACACTGAAGCTTTCTTT
cdr3_aa: CASSEGGRNTEAFF

clone_size: -
j_call: TRBJ1-2
v_call: TRBV24-1
d_call: -
cdr3_nt: TGTGCCACCAGTGCGGGGGAGGGGGACGGTGGCTACACCTTC
cdr3_aa: CATSAGEGDGGYTF

clone_size: -
j_call: TRBJ1-4
v_call: TRBV9
d_call: -
cdr3_nt: TGTGCCAGCAGTCCTGGGGGAGGGCCCTCCTCAACTAATGAAAAACTGTTTTTT
cdr3_aa: CASSPGGGPSSTNEKLFF

clone_size: -
j_call: TRBJ2-1
v_call: TRBV4-1
d_call: TRBD2
cdr3_nt: TGCGCCAGCAGCCGGAGGACTAGCGGGGGGGTGGGACCGAGCTCCTACAATGAGCAGTTCTTC
cdr3_aa: CASSRRTSGGVGPSSYNEQFF

clone_size: -
j_call: TRBJ1-6
v_call: TRBV6-2/TRBV6-3
d_call: -
cdr3_nt: TGTGCCAGCAGTGGCCACTCGGGGAATAATTCACCCCTCCACTTT
cdr3_aa: CASSGHSGNNSPLHF

clone_size: -
j_call: TRBJ1-2
v_call: TRBV10-3
d_call: TRBD1
cdr3_nt: TGTGCCATCAGTGCGACAGGGGACTTAACCTATGGCTACACCTTC
cdr3_aa: CAISATGDLTYGYTF

clone_size: once
j_call: TRBJ2-3
v_call: TRBV7-9
d_call: -
cdr3_nt: TGTGCCAGCAGCTTAGCGGAGACCGGAGATACGCAGTATTTT
cdr3_aa: CASSLAETGDTQYF

clone_size: -
j_call: TRBJ2-2
v_call: TRBV13
d_call: TRBD2
cdr3_nt: TGTGCCAGCAGCCACAGACTAGCGGGGACCGGGGAGCTGTTTTTT
cdr3_aa: CASSHRLAGTGELFF

clone_size: -
j_call: TRBJ2-1
v_call: TRBV9
d_call: TRBD1
cdr3_nt: TGTGCCAGCAGCCTAGGACAGGGGCGTTACAATGAGCAGTTCTTC
cdr3_aa: CASSLGQGRYNEQFF

clone_size: -
j_call: TRBJ1-5
v_call: TRBV2
d_call: -
cdr3_nt: TGTGCCAGTACCGTGGACAGTAGCAATCAGCCCCAGCATTTT
cdr3_aa: CASTVDSSNQPQHF

clone_size: -
j_call: TRBJ2-3
v_call: TRBV4-1
d_call: TRBD2
cdr3_nt: TGCGCCAGCAGCCAAGAAGGGGGACTAGCCCGCACAGATACGCAGTATTTT
cdr3_aa: CASSQEGGLARTDTQYF

clone_size: -
j_call: TRBJ2-3
v_call: TRBV10-3
d_call: -
cdr3_nt: TGTGCCACCCTGCCCGGGGGTAGCACAGATACGCAGTATTTT
cdr3_aa: CATLPGGSTDTQYF

clone_size: -
j_call: TRBJ1-4
v_call: TRBV10-2
d_call: -
cdr3_nt: TGCGCCAGCAGGGGGGGTGGGGCTTCTAATGAAAAACTGTTTTTT
cdr3_aa: CASRGGGASNEKLFF

clone_size: -
j_call: TRBJ2-7
v_call: TRBV7-2
d_call: -
cdr3_nt: TGTGCCAGCAGCCCCATGGGACAAGACTACGAGCAGTACTTC
cdr3_aa: CASSPMGQDYEQYF

clone_size: -
j_call: TRBJ1-1
v_call: TRBV6-6
d_call: -
cdr3_nt: TGTGCCAGCAGTTACTACCCTCCGGACAGAACTGAAGCTTTCTTT
cdr3_aa: CASSYYPPDRTEAFF

clone_size: -
j_call: TRBJ2-3
v_call: TRBV5-1
d_call: -
cdr3_nt: TGCGCCAGCAGCTTGAGGGGCCCGGGGGGCCCAGATACGCAGTATTTT
cdr3_aa: CASSLRGPGGPDTQYF

clone_size: -
j_call: TRBJ1-4
v_call: TRBV30
d_call: -
cdr3_nt: TGTGCCTGGAGTGTGAAAGGTAGCACTAATGAAAAACTGTTTTTT
cdr3_aa: CAWSVKGSTNEKLFF

clone_size: -
j_call: TRBJ2-3
v_call: TRBV5-6
d_call: -
cdr3_nt: TGTGCCAGCAGCCTGACAGGTTATACGCAGTATTTT
cdr3_aa: CASSLTGYTQYF

clone_size: few
j_call: TRBJ1-1
v_call: TRBV5-8
d_call: TRBD1
cdr3_nt: TGTGCCAGCAACCCTAGACAGGGGAAGAGCACTGAAGCTTTCTTT
cdr3_aa: CASNPRQGKSTEAFF

clone_size: -
j_call: TRBJ2-3
v_call: TRBV29-1
d_call: TRBD2
cdr3_nt: TGCAGCGTTGAGGGCGCAAGCGGGAGGGCCGCGGATACGCAGTATTTT
cdr3_aa: CSVEGASGRAADTQYF

clone_size: -
j_call: TRBJ2-1
v_call: TRBV5-4
d_call: TRBD2
cdr3_nt: TGTGCCAGCAGTGGCGGGAGGGCCTACAATGAGCAGTTCTTC
cdr3_aa: CASSGGRAYNEQFF

clone_size: few
j_call: TRBJ2-7
v_call: TRBV30
d_call: -
cdr3_nt: TGTGCCTGGAGTGTACAAGGGGCCTACGAGCAGTACTTC
cdr3_aa: CAWSVQGAYEQYF

clone_size: -
j_call: TRBJ2-2
v_call: TRBV19
d_call: -
cdr3_nt: TGTGCCAGTACCATCCCCCCCACCGGGGAGCTGTTTTTT
cdr3_aa: CASTIPPTGELFF

clone_size: -
j_call: TRBJ1-5
v_call: TRBV5-4
d_call: -
cdr3_nt: TGTGCCAGCAGCTTGGGCGGTTCAGGGATTAGCAATCAGCCCCAGCATTTT
cdr3_aa: CASSLGGSGISNQPQHF

clone_size: -
j_call: TRBJ1-5
v_call: TRBV30
d_call: -
cdr3_nt: TGTGCCTGGAACGGACAGTTGGATCAGCCCCAGCATTTT
cdr3_aa: CAWNGQLDQPQHF

clone_size: -
j_call: TRBJ1-2
v_call: TRBV10-3
d_call: -
cdr3_nt: TGTGCCATCTCCGAGGGAGTAAGGGGGAACTATGGCTACACCTTC
cdr3_aa: CAISEGVRGNYGYTF

clone_size: -
j_call: TRBJ2-3
v_call: TRBV19
d_call: TRBD1
cdr3_nt: TGTGCCAGTAGTAACAGGGGGGCTAGCACAGATACGCAGTATTTT
cdr3_aa: CASSNRGASTDTQYF

clone_size: few
j_call: TRBJ2-7
v_call: TRBV4-1
d_call: TRBD2
cdr3_nt: TGCGCCAGCAGCCGCGGACTAGCACAAAGCGAGCAGTACTTC
cdr3_aa: CASSRGLAQSEQYF

clone_size: once
j_call: TRBJ2-7
v_call: TRBV23-1
d_call: TRBD1
cdr3_nt: TGCGCCAGCAGTCAATGCTGGGCAGGGGGTGCCTACGAGCAGTACTTC
cdr3_aa: CASSQCWAGGAYEQYF

clone_size: -
j_call: TRBJ2-2
v_call: TRBV6-2/TRBV6-3
d_call: TRBD2
cdr3_nt: TGTGCCAGCAGTAAACTAGCGGGAGGGGAGCTGTTTTTT
cdr3_aa: CASSKLAGGELFF

clone_size: -
j_call: TRBJ1-5
v_call: TRBV12-5
d_call: -
cdr3_nt: TGTGCTAGTGGTTTGGTAGGTGCAGGGAATCAGCCCCAGCATTTT
cdr3_aa: CASGLVGAGNQPQHF

clone_size: -
j_call: TRBJ2-7
v_call: TRBV9
d_call: TRBD1
cdr3_nt: TGTGCCAGCAGCCTCGGGACAGGGGGCTCCTACGAGCAGTACTTC
cdr3_aa: CASSLGTGGSYEQYF

clone_size: -
j_call: TRBJ1-5
v_call: TRBV18
d_call: TRBD1
cdr3_nt: TGTGCCAGCTCACAGACAGGGGGCAAGCAGCCCCAGCATTTT
cdr3_aa: CASSQTGGKQPQHF

clone_size: few
j_call: TRBJ2-1
v_call: TRBV30
d_call: -
cdr3_nt: TGTGCCTGGAGTCCCAGCAATGAGCAGTTCTTC
cdr3_aa: CAWSPSNEQFF

clone_size: -
j_call: TRBJ1-2
v_call: TRBV7-9
d_call: TRBD1
cdr3_nt: TGTGCCAGCAGCTTGCCAGGGGGTGACTATGGCTACACCTTC
cdr3_aa: CASSLPGGDYGYTF

clone_size: -
j_call: TRBJ2-2
v_call: TRBV6-2/TRBV6-3
d_call: TRBD1
cdr3_nt: TGTGCCAGCAGTTACCTACAGGGGTATGCGGACACCGGGGAGCTGTTTTTT
cdr3_aa: CASSYLQGYADTGELFF

clone_size: -
j_call: TRBJ2-1
v_call: TRBV7-9
d_call: -
cdr3_nt: TGTGCCAGCAGCCCCTCTGGAGCATACAATGAGCAGTTCTTC
cdr3_aa: CASSPSGAYNEQFF

clone_size: -
j_call: TRBJ2-1
v_call: TRBV10-3
d_call: -
cdr3_nt: TGTGCCATCAGTGATAACGGGCCAGGGATAGGGGGGCAGTTCTTC
cdr3_aa: CAISDNGPGIGGQFF

clone_size: once
j_call: TRBJ2-7
v_call: TRBV18
d_call: TRBD1
cdr3_nt: TGTGCCAGCTCACGAGACAGGGGTAGGAGCGAGCAGTACTTC
cdr3_aa: CASSRDRGRSEQYF

clone_size: -
j_call: TRBJ2-1
v_call: TRBV15
d_call: -
cdr3_nt: TGTGCCACCAGCGGCGTTGGGACACCCAATGAGCAGTTCTTC
cdr3_aa: CATSGVGTPNEQFF

clone_size: -
j_call: TRBJ2-1
v_call: TRBV7-8
d_call: TRBD2
cdr3_nt: TGTGCCAGCAGCCTCCTTGCGGGGGGCCATGATGAGCAGTTCTTC
cdr3_aa: CASSLLAGGHDEQFF

clone_size: -
j_call: TRBJ2-1
v_call: TRBV14
d_call: TRBD1
cdr3_nt: TGTGCCAGCAGCCGGGACAGGGCGTTTCTTCGGAGGAGTGAGCAGTTCTTC
cdr3_aa: CASSRDRAFLRRSEQFF

clone_size: -
j_call: TRBJ1-4
v_call: TRBV21-1
d_call: -
cdr3_nt: TGTGCCAGCCACTCCCGGGGGACTAATGAAAAACTGTTTTTT
cdr3_aa: CASHSRGTNEKLFF

clone_size: -
j_call: TRBJ1-4
v_call: TRBV7-9
d_call: -
cdr3_nt: TGTGCCAGCAGCTTAGGGGTAGGGGTGGTCGAAAAACTGTTTTTT
cdr3_aa: CASSLGVGVVEKLFF